This is a list of T cell receptor beta chains from one sample in a study of T cell responses to AZD1222 COVID-19 vaccine. The assay was immunoSEQ multiplex PCR, and TCRdb's table has in-frame clones only and misses some. The sample shows roughly 110,000 clones, around 91% of them seen only once. Sequencing used peripheral blood, obtained on day 0 of AZD1222 vaccination. All receptors come from an adult in good health. Each CDR3 is given with its conserved first and last residue. Each record gives: D gene, V gene, J gene, clone size, CDR3 protein, CDR3 DNA. A D gene is named only where the DNA matches it firmly. Clone size, where shown, is once, few, many, or a class for clones that have expanded.

D: NA
V: TRBV19
J: TRBJ2-7
size: NA
CDR3: CASSMVRDYEQYF
DNA: TGTGCCAGTAGTATGGTCAGGGACTACGAGCAGTACTTC

D: NA
V: TRBV7-2
J: TRBJ1-2
size: NA
CDR3: CASSSRRDPKPYGYTF
DNA: TGTGCCAGCAGCTCTAGACGGGACCCTAAGCCCTATGGCTACACCTTC

D: NA
V: TRBV18
J: TRBJ2-1
size: once
CDR3: CASSPEDFNEQFF
DNA: TGTGCCAGCTCACCCGAAGACTTCAATGAGCAGTTCTTC

D: NA
V: TRBV7-9
J: TRBJ2-7
size: NA
CDR3: CASSFGLNEQYF
DNA: TGTGCCAGCAGCTTCGGGTTGAACGAGCAGTACTTC

D: NA
V: TRBV2
J: TRBJ1-5
size: NA
CDR3: CASSLEPQPQHF
DNA: TGTGCCAGCAGTCTCGAACCTCAGCCCCAGCATTTT

D: NA
V: TRBV5-4
J: TRBJ2-7
size: NA
CDR3: CASSLVGGRRYEQYF
DNA: TGTGCCAGCAGCTTGGTTGGGGGGCGCAGGTACGAGCAGTACTTC

D: TRBD1
V: TRBV27
J: TRBJ1-6
size: NA
CDR3: CASTLGTGHSPLHF
DNA: TGTGCCAGCACCCTCGGGACAGGGCATTCACCCCTCCACTTT

D: NA
V: TRBV5-1
J: TRBJ1-2
size: NA
CDR3: CASSFPGSGYTF
DNA: TGCGCCAGCAGCTTTCCAGGGTCAGGCTACACCTTC

D: TRBD1
V: TRBV27
J: TRBJ1-5
size: NA
CDR3: CASSPKGTAYSNQPQHF
DNA: TGTGCCAGCAGTCCAAAGGGGACAGCTTATAGCAATCAGCCCCAGCATTTT

D: NA
V: TRBV2
J: TRBJ1-2
size: NA
CDR3: CASSGNRALDGYTF
DNA: TGTGCCAGCAGTGGCAACAGGGCCCTCGATGGCTACACCTTC

D: TRBD1
V: TRBV9
J: TRBJ2-3
size: NA
CDR3: CASSTRTGNTDTQYF
DNA: TGTGCCAGCAGCACCCGGACAGGGAACACAGATACGCAGTATTTT

D: NA
V: TRBV7-2
J: TRBJ1-3
size: NA
CDR3: CASSLSRHSGNTIYF
DNA: TGTGCCAGCAGCTTATCTCGGCACTCTGGAAACACCATATATTTT

D: TRBD1
V: TRBV10-3
J: TRBJ2-7
size: NA
CDR3: CAILAGTGEASREQYF
DNA: TGTGCCATTTTGGCCGGGACAGGGGAGGCCTCTCGCGAGCAGTACTTC

D: NA
V: TRBV6-5
J: TRBJ1-2
size: NA
CDR3: CASSYCPRGAGYTF
DNA: TGTGCCAGCAGTTACTGCCCCAGAGGGGCTGGCTACACCTTC

D: NA
V: TRBV19
J: TRBJ1-5
size: once
CDR3: CASSMGWGNQPQHF
DNA: TGTGCCAGTAGTATGGGTTGGGGCAATCAGCCCCAGCATTTT

D: NA
V: TRBV7-9
J: TRBJ2-7
size: NA
CDR3: CASSAQGYEQYF
DNA: TGTGCCAGCAGCGCACAGGGATACGAGCAGTACTTC

D: TRBD1
V: TRBV19
J: TRBJ1-1
size: NA
CDR3: CASSNRDRKNTEAFF
DNA: TGTGCCAGTAGTAACCGGGACAGGAAGAACACTGAAGCTTTCTTT